The next 7 T cell receptor beta chains were all read from a single sample in a study of identical twins (dated by TCRdb to about 2016). The library was prepared using 5' RACE. The instrument given in TCRdb is Illumina HiSeq 2000. The raw public reads went through TCRdb reprocessing: fastp at Q25, MiXCR clone calling, in-frame beta chains kept. Rows are combined by CDR3 protein, so each entry shows the most common genes and DNA. In all, the sample holds hundreds of thousands of distinct CDR3 sequences, and about 20% of those were seen once. The top ten hold around 13% of the sample. Separately, the same data were catalogued under a study of T cells expressing NK-cell markers.

Sequenced input: PBMCs. These receptor sequences come from a woman under 30 in good health.

The rearrangement uses TRBV9 and TRBJ1-1; TRBD1 is a possible D gene (6 bases). This CDR3 has 14 residues. The V gene's germline CDR1 is SGDLS and CDR2 YYNGEE. V was shortened by 4 bases and J by 1 base, with 11 bases between the two germline ends. The CDR3 protein is CASSSGHENTEAFF. The CDR3 DNA sequence: TGTGCCAGCAGCTCGGGACACGAGAACACTGAAGCTTTCTTT.

V is TRBV12-3 or TRBV12-4 and J is TRBJ2-3, with TRBD2 matching 13 bases. The CDR3 extends over 17 amino acids. With 2 bases clipped from V and 5 bases from J, the junction kept 7 bases outside the gene matches. The CDR3 nucleotides read TGTGCCAGCAGTTTAATGGGACTAGCGGGGTATATAGATACGCAGTATTTT. Its protein product is CASSLMGLAGYIDTQYF.

This sequence joins TRBV9 and TRBJ2-5, with D perhaps matching TRBD1 (5 bases). Germline lookup yields CDR1 SGDLS and CDR2 YYNGEE. The CDR3 covers 13 residues. V lost 3 bases and J 2 bases, leaving 8 bases between the germline ends. CDR3 region: CASSGKGQETQYF. As DNA, the CDR3 is TGTGCCAGCAGCGGAAAGGGGCAAGAGACCCAGTACTTC.

The V call is TRBV5-1, the J call TRBJ1-1; a possible D gene is TRBD1 (5 bases). The V and J ends lost 7 bases and 0 bases respectively, with 16 bases between them. Germline-derived CDR1 and CDR2 are SGHRS and YFSETQ. The CDR3 is made up of 15 amino acids. The CDR3 nucleotides read TGCGCCAGCGGGCGGGACCGAACCATGAACACTGAAGCTTTCTTT. Its translation: CASGRDRTMNTEAFF. The entire variable domain, with the rest obtained from reference TRBV5-1 and TRBJ1-1, is as follows: KAGVTQTPRYLIKTRGQQVTLSCSPISGHRSVSWYQQTPGQGLQFLFEYFSETQRNKGNFPGRFSGRQFSNSRSEMNVSTLELGDSALYLCASGRDRTMNTEAFFGQGTRLTVV.

This clonotype appeared a few times. The V gene is TRBV2, the J gene TRBJ1-1; D is unresolved. V was clipped by 9 bases and J by 0 bases, with 8 bases between them. This CDR3 comprises 12 residues. CDR1 is SNHLY and CDR2 is FYNNEI in the germline V gene. CDR3 sequence: CASRTMNTEAFF. The CDR3 DNA follows: TGTGCCAGTCGGACCATGAACACTGAAGCTTTCTTT.

This clonotype was found a few times. This chain connects TRBV19 to TRBJ2-3; 7 nucleotides agree with TRBD2. This CDR3 spans 18 amino acids. Per germline, CDR1 LNHDA and CDR2 SQIVND (reference sequence). With 4 bases clipped from V and 0 bases from J, the junction kept 13 bases outside the gene matches. CDR3 loop: CASSSPELQAGSTDTQYF. CDR3 nucleotides: TGTGCCAGTAGTAGCCCCGAACTCCAAGCGGGAAGCACAGATACGCAGTATTTT.

The chain uses TRBV25-1 and TRBJ1-2; D is ambiguous. In germline, CDR1 is MGHDK, CDR2 SYGVNS. The CDR3 totals 14 residues. V lost 1 base and J lost 4, with 10 bases in between. The chain's CDR3 is CASSESATGYGYTF. CDR3 in DNA: TGTGCCAGCAGTGAATCGGCCACCGGCTATGGCTACACCTTC.